This TCR beta chain was found in a study of lymphopenia after photon versus proton radiotherapy. Study outcomes and limitations: Proton therapy kept repertoires fairly stable, unlike photons, which gained effector/memory cells. Oligoclonal CD8+ Temra expansion after nadir drove photon patients' diversity drop. Survival link was tested only in deceased patients; proton benefit remains a possibility. A bigger post-nadir fall in TCR diversity correlated inversely with survival time in deceased patients.

Details on this clone: Its antigen is unknown.

J lost 6 bases, V lost 5 bases, and 6 bases had no gene match. Germline V lookup: CDR1 SGHAT, CDR2 FQDESV (reference sequence). The CDR3 sequence is 14 residues long. This table comes from immunoSEQ multiplex PCR, and its TCRdb copy is limited to in-frame clones, with some not included. The sample records around 20,000 clones, 85% being singletons. This receptor was identified in a man between 60 and 75 years old with pancreatic cancer. The chain employs TRBV11-1 and TRBJ1-4; TRBD1 matches 7 bases. The source material was peripheral blood, sampled from a patient treated with photon-based radiotherapy. The CDR3 DNA reads TGTGCCAGCAGCCGAGGGACAGAAGATGAAAAACTGTTTTTT. It codes for CASSRGTEDEKLFF.